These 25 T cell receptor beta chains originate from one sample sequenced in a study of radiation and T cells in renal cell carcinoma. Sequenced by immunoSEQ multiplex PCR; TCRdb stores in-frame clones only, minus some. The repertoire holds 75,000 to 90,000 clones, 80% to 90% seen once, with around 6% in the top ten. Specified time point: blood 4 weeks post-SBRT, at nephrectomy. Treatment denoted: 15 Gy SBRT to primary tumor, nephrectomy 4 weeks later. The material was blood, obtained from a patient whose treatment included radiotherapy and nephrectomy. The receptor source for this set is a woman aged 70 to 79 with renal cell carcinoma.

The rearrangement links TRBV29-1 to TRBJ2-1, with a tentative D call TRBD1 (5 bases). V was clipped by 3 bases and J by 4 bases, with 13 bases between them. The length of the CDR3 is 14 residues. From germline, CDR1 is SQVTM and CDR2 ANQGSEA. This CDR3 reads CSVEGRGQYNEQFF. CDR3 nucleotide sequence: TGCAGCGTTGAGGGTAGGGGTCAATACAATGAGCAGTTCTTC.

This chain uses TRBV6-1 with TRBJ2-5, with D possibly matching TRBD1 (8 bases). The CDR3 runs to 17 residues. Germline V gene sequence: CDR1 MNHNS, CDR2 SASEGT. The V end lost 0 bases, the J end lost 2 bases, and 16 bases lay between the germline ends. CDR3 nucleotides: TGTGCCAGCAGTGAAGCGAGGTACAGGGGGGGTCAAGAGACCCAGTACTTC. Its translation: CASSEARYRGGQETQYF.

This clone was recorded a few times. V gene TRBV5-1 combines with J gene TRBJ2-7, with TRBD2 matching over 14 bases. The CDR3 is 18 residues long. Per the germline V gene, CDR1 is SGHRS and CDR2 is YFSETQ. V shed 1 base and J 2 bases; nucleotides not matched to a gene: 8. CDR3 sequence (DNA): TGCGCCAGCAGCTTGCAGACTAGCGGGGGGGACTCAGCCTACGAGCAGTACTTC. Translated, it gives CASSLQTSGGDSAYEQYF. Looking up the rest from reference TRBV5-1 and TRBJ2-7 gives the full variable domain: KAGVTQTPRYLIKTRGQQVTLSCSPISGHRSVSWYQQTPGQGLQFLFEYFSETQRNKGNFPGRFSGRQFSNSRSEMNVSTLELGDSALYLCASSLQTSGGDSAYEQYFGPGTRLTVT.

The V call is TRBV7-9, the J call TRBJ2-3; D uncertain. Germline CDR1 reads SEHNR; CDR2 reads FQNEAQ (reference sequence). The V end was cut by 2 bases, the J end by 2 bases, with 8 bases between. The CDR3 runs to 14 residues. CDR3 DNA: TGTGCCAGCAGCTTAAATTTACTCACAGATACGCAGTATTTT. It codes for CASSLNLLTDTQYF.

CDR3 residues: CASSGTSGVNEQFF. The DNA of the CDR3 is TGTGCCAGCAGTGGGACTAGCGGGGTCAATGAGCAGTTCTTC. The chain employs TRBV2 and TRBJ2-1, with 12 bases matching TRBD2. This CDR3 is built from 14 residues. J was trimmed by 6 bases and V by 4 bases; bases with no gene match: 1. Germline V gives CDR1 SNHLY, CDR2 FYNNEI.

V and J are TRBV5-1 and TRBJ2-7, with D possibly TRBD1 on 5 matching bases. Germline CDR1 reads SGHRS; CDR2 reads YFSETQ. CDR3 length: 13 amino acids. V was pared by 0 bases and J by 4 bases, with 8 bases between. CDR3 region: CASSLERQYEQYF. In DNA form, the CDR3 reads TGCGCCAGCAGCTTGGAGAGACAGTACGAGCAGTACTTC.

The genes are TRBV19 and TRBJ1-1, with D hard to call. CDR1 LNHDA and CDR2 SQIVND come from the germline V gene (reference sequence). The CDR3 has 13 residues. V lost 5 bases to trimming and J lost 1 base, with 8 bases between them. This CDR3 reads CASSDLTNTEAFF. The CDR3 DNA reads TGTGCCAGTAGTGACCTCACGAACACTGAAGCTTTCTTT.

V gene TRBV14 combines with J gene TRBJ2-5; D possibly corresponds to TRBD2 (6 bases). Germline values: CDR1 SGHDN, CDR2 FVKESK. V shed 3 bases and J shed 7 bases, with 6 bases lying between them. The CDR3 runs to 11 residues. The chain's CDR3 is CASSQGGTQYF. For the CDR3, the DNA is TGTGCCAGCAGCCAGGGGGGGACCCAGTACTTC. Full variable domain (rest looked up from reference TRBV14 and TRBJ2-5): EAGVTQFPSHSVIEKGQTVTLRCDPISGHDNLYWYRRVMGKEIKFLLHFVKESKQDESGMPNNRFLAERTGGTYSTLKVQPAELEDSGVYFCASSQGGTQYFGPGTRLLVL.

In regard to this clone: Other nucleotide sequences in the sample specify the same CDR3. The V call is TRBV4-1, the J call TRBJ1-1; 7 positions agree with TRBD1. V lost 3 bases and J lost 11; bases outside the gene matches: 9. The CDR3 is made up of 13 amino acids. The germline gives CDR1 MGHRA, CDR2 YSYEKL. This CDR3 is CASSHPDRDEAFF. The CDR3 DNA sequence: TGCGCCAGCAGCCACCCCGACAGGGATGAGGCTTTCTTT.

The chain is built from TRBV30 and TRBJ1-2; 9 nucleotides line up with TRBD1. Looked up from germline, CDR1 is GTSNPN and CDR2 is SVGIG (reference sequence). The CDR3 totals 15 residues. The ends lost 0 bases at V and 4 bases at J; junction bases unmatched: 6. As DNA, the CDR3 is TGTGCCTGGAGTGTAACGACAGGGGGTAGCTATGGCTACACCTTC. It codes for CAWSVTTGGSYGYTF.

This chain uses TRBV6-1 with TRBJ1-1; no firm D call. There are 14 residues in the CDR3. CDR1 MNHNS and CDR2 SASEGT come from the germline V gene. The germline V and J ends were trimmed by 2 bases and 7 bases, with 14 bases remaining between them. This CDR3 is CASSELSGTIEAFF. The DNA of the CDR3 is TGTGCCAGCAGTGAACTGTCCGGAACAATTGAAGCTTTCTTT.

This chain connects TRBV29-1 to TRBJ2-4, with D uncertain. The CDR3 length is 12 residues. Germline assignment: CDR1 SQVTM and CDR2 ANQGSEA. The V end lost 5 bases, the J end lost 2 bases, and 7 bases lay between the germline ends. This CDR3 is CSVLGSKNIQYF. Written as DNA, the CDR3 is TGCAGCGTTCTTGGGTCCAAAAACATTCAGTACTTC.

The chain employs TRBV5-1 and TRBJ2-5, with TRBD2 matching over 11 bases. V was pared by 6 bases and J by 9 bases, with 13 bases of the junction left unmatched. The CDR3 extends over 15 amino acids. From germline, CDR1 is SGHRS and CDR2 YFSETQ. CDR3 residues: CASIPQTSGASAQYF. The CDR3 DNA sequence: TGCGCCAGCATACCCCAGACTAGCGGGGCGTCGGCCCAGTACTTC.

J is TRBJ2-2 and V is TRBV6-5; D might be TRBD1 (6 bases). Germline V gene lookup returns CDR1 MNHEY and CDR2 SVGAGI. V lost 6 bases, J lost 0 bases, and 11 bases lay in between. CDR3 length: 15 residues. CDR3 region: CASSPGHPNTGELFF. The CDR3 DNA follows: TGTGCCAGCAGCCCGGGACACCCGAACACCGGGGAGCTGTTTTTT.

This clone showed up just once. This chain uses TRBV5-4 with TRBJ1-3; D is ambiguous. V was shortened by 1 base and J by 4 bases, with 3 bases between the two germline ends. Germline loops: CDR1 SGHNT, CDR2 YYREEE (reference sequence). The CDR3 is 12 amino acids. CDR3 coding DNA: TGTGCCAGCAGCTTGCGGGGAAACACCATATATTTT. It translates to CASSLRGNTIYF.

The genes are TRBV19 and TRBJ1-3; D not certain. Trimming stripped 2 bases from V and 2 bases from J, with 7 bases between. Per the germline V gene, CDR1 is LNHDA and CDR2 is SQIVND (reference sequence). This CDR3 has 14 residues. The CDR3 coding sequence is TGTGCCAGTAGTATACAAGGGCCTGGAAACACCATATATTTT. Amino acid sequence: CASSIQGPGNTIYF.

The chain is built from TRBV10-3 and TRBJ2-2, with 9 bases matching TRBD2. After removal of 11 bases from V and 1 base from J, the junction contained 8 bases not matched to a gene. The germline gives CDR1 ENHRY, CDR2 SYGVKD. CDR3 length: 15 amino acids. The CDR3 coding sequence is TGTGCCGTCGGGGATAGCGGGGGGAACACCGGGGAGCTGTTTTTT. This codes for CAVGDSGGNTGELFF.

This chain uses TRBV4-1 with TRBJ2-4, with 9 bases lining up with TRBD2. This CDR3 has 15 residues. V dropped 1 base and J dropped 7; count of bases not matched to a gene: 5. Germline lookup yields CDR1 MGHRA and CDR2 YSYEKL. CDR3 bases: TGCGCCAGCAGCCAAGGGGGTGCGGGGGGGAACATTCAGTACTTC. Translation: CASSQGGAGGNIQYF.

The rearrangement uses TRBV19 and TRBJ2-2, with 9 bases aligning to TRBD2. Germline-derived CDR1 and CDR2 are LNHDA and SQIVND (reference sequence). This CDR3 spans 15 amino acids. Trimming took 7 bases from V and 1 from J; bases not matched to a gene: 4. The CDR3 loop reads CASNKAGGNTGELFF. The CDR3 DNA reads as TGTGCCAGTAATAAAGCGGGGGGGAACACCGGGGAGCTGTTTTTT.

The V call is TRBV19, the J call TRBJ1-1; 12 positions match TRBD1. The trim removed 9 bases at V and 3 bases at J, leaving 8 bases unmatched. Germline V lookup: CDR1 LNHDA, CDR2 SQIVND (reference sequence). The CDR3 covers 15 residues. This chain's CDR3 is CASIGTGGADTEAFF. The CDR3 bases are TGTGCCAGCATCGGGACAGGGGGCGCGGACACTGAAGCTTTCTTT.

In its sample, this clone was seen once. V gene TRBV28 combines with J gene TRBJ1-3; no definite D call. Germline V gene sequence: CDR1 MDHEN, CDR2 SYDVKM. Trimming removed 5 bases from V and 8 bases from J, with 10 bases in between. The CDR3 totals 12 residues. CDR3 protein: CASSPSGYTIYF. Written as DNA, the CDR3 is TGTGCCAGCAGTCCGAGTGGCTACACCATATATTTT.

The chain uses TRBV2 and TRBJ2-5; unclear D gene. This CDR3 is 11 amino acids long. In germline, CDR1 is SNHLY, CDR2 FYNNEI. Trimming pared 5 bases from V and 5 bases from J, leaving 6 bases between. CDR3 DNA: TGTGCCAGCAGTTCCGTCGAGACCCAGTACTTC. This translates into CASSSVETQYF.

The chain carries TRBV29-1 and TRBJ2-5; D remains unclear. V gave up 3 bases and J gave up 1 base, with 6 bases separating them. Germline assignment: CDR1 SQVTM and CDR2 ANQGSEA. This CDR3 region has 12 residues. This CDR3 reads CSVDKSQETQYF. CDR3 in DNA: TGCAGCGTTGATAAGTCCCAAGAGACCCAGTACTTC.

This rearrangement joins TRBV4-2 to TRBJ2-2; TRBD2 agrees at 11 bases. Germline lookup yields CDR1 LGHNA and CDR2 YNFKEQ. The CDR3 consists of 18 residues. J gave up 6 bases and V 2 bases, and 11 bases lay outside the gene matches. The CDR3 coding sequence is TGTGCCAGCAGCCAACCCAATCCTAGCGGGGGGCGGTCCGGGGAGCTGTTTTTT. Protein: CASSQPNPSGGRSGELFF.

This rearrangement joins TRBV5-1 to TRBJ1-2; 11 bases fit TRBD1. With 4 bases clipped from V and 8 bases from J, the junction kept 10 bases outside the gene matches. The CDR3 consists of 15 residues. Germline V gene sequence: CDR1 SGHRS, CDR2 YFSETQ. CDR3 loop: CASSLRTGGGGGYTF. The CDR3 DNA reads TGCGCCAGCAGCCTGCGGACAGGGGGCGGAGGCGGCTACACCTTC.